This entry lists 27 T cell receptor beta chains sequenced from one sample in a study of T cells in Graves' hyperthyroidism and ophthalmopathy. Researchers amplified the TCR beta CDR3 regions from RNA transcripts. The study used the HTBI primer set for a first-round RT-PCR of the TCR CDR3. TCRdb reprocessed the multiplex PCR reads via MiXCR and lists one record per CDR3 protein. The sample yields around 500,000 distinct CDR3 sequences, 14% seen once. The sample taken for sequencing was blood. These TCRs come from a woman in her forties with Graves' hyperthyroidism.

This clonotype was seen at least ten times. This chain uses TRBV6-1 with TRBJ2-1; D might be TRBD1 or TRBD2, each matching 6 bases. Trimming cost V 6 bases and J 2 bases, with 17 bases left between them. This CDR3 has 16 amino acids. The V gene's germline CDR1 is MNHNS and CDR2 SASEGT. The CDR3 loop reads CASRRGGPDTYNEQFF. In DNA, the CDR3 is TGTGCCAGCAGGCGAGGGGGGCCCGATACCTACAATGAGCAGTTCTTC.

This clonotype was detected ten times or more. V gene TRBV12-3 or TRBV12-4 combines with J gene TRBJ2-1; D is unresolved. The ends were cut back, 3 bases at V and 7 bases at J, with 16 bases in the middle. This CDR3 is 15 amino acids long. In nucleotides, the CDR3 is TGTGCCAGCAGTTTGATTACTCGGCCGGTGAATGAGCAGTTCTTC. Amino acid sequence: CASSLITRPVNEQFF.

Note on this clonotype: Sequence at one end of the junction differs from germline and may be a read error. The chain links TRBV10-1 to TRBJ1-3; D ambiguous. Germline values: CDR1 WNHNN, CDR2 SYGVQD (reference sequence). The CDR3 is 13 residues long. The CDR3 DNA follows: TGCGCCGGCAGTGAGTCGCGGGGAAACACCATATATTTT. It translates to CAGSESRGNTIYF.

There are many counts of this clonotype. The chain couples TRBV18 to TRBJ2-7, with 9 positions matching TRBD1. There are 14 residues in the CDR3. The V gene end was trimmed by 5 bases and the J gene end by 3 bases; junction bases not matched to a gene: 5. Per the germline V gene, CDR1 is KGHSH and CDR2 is LQKENI. CDR3 sequence: CASSAGQGIYEQYF. The DNA for the CDR3 is TGTGCCAGCTCAGCGGGACAGGGAATCTACGAGCAGTACTTC.

The rearrangement links TRBV4-1 to TRBJ1-1; D is unclear. With 4 bases removed from V and 7 bases from J, the gap between germline ends came to 22 bases. CDR3 size: 16 residues. Germline V lookup: CDR1 MGHRA, CDR2 YSYEKL. The CDR3, as DNA: TGCGCCAGCAGCCCAAGAGAGATGGGCCCAGCATTTGAAGCTTTCTTT. Its protein is CASSPREMGPAFEAFF.

This clonotype was picked up many times. This chain joins TRBV12-5 and TRBJ2-3; perhaps TRBD2 as D (5 bases). CDR1 LGHNT and CDR2 FRNRAP come from the germline V gene. The CDR3 loop spans 13 amino acids. V lost 6 bases to trimming and J lost 0 bases, with 7 bases between them. The CDR3 spells CASGRTSTDTQYF. CDR3 nucleotide sequence: TGTGCTAGTGGACGGACTAGCACAGATACGCAGTATTTT.

The V gene is TRBV5-8, the J gene TRBJ1-5; tentatively, D is TRBD1 (6 bases). The CDR3 contains 15 residues. V lost 3 bases, J lost 6 bases, and 16 bases lay in between. Germline V gene lookup returns CDR1 SGHTS and CDR2 YDEGEE. For the CDR3, the DNA is TGTGCCAGCAGCTCGACCAGGGGCCTTAGTCAGCCCCAGCATTTT. This codes for CASSSTRGLSQPQHF.

This clonotype occurred a few times. This chain joins TRBV28 and TRBJ1-5; possibly TRBD1 for D (6 bases). The CDR3 has 14 residues. V gave up 6 bases and J gave up 3 bases, with 12 bases separating them. Germline loops: CDR1 MDHEN, CDR2 SYDVKM. The CDR3: CASRAGQFNQPQHF. CDR3 DNA: TGTGCCAGCAGGGCAGGACAGTTCAATCAGCCCCAGCATTTT.

Only a few counts were recorded for this clonotype. A read error may be the cause here, since a much bigger clone is one base away. The chain couples TRBV2 to TRBJ2-2, with D unresolved. The CDR3 covers 16 residues. Looked up from germline, CDR1 is SNHLY and CDR2 is FYNNEI. The CDR3 DNA reads as TGTGCCGGCAGTCCGGCAATTGGCAGGAACACCGGGGAGCTGTTTTTT. It yields the protein CAGSPAIGRNTGELFF.

This clonotype came up many times. The V and J genes are TRBV7-9 and TRBJ2-2; 9 bases fit TRBD1. J gave up 1 base and V 5 bases, and 8 bases lay outside the gene matches. In germline, CDR1 is SEHNR, CDR2 FQNEAQ (reference sequence). CDR3 length equals 17 residues. The CDR3 is CASSPPGQGVNTGELFF. As DNA, the CDR3 is TGTGCCAGCAGCCCACCGGGACAGGGCGTGAACACCGGGGAGCTGTTTTTT. Drawing the rest from reference TRBV7-9 and TRBJ2-2, the complete variable domain is DTGVSQNPRHKITKRGQNVTFRCDPISEHNRLYWYRQTLGQGPEFLTYFQNEAQLEKSRLLSDRFSAERPKGSFSTLEIQRTEQGDSAMYLCASSPPGQGVNTGELFFGEGSRLTVL.

The chain couples TRBV20-1 to TRBJ2-3; 13 nucleotides align to TRBD2. The junction had 10 bases not matched to a gene; V was cut back by 6 bases and J by 4 bases. The CDR3 runs 16 residues. Germline CDR1 and CDR2: DFQATT and SNEGSKA (reference sequence). CDR3 residues: CSATGTSGTGADTQYF. The CDR3 DNA reads TGCAGTGCAACCGGGACTAGCGGGACCGGGGCAGATACGCAGTATTTT.

This clonotype was seen only a few times. J is TRBJ1-6 and V is TRBV7-2, with D possibly matching TRBD1 (5 bases). CDR1 is SGHTA and CDR2 is FQGNSA in the germline V gene. The CDR3 is 16 residues long. The V end was cut by 4 bases, the J end by 0 bases, with 10 bases between. The DNA of the CDR3 is TGTGCCAGCAGCTACAGGCCGAGCTCCTATAATTCACCCCTCCACTTT. Protein sequence: CASSYRPSSYNSPLHF.

This clonotype has ten or more counts. The chain recombines TRBV3-1 with TRBJ2-3, with D perhaps being TRBD1 or TRBD2 (5 bases each). Per germline, CDR1 LGHDT and CDR2 YNNKEL (reference sequence). V lost 3 bases to trimming and J lost 6 bases, with 10 bases between them. The CDR3 length is 13 residues. The CDR3, as DNA: TGTGCCAGCAGCCATGGGGGAGCGGATACGCAGTATTTT. Protein: CASSHGGADTQYF.

This clonotype was detected ten times or more. V usage is TRBV11-2 and J usage is TRBJ1-2, with D unresolved. The V end was cut by 1 base, the J end by 4 bases, with 7 bases between. CDR1 is SGHAT, CDR2 FQNNGV, per germline. The CDR3 has 13 amino acids. As DNA, the CDR3 is TGTGCCAGCAGCTTAGTGACGGGCTATGGCTACACCTTC. The encoded protein is CASSLVTGYGYTF.

Comment on this clonotype: Mismatch with germline at one junction end may stem from a read error. This chain connects TRBV15 to TRBJ1-1, with 9 bases identical to TRBD1. This CDR3 is built from 16 residues. The germline V gene has CDR1 LNHNV and CDR2 YYDKDF (reference sequence). CDR3 loop: CATSREGVDRGTEAFF. CDR3 DNA: TGTGCCACCAGCCGAGAGGGGGTGGACAGGGGCACTGAAGCTTTCTTT.

This clonotype was seen at least ten times. V and J are TRBV5-1 and TRBJ2-4; D is unclear. Between the trimmed V and J ends, which lost 0 bases and 3 bases, there was a span of 4 bases. This CDR3 spans 13 amino acids. Germline-derived CDR1 and CDR2 are SGHRS and YFSETQ. In DNA form, the CDR3 reads TGCGCCAGCAGCTTGGATGACAAAAACATTCAGTACTTC. As protein: CASSLDDKNIQYF.

The chain joins TRBV20-1 to TRBJ2-5; 8 bases map to TRBD1. Trimming removed 1 base from V and 1 base from J; junction bases left unmatched: 14. This CDR3 has 18 amino acids. Looked up from germline, CDR1 is DFQATT and CDR2 is SNEGSKA (reference sequence). CDR3: CSARVGSIGQGAQETQYF. The CDR3 DNA follows: TGCAGTGCTAGAGTCGGGTCGATAGGGCAGGGGGCCCAAGAGACCCAGTACTTC.

A word on this clonotype: With a much larger clone just one base away, this may be a read error. CDR3 loop: CASSIHGNSSPLHF. CDR3 in DNA: TGTGCCAGCAGCATCCACGGCAATTCTTCACCCCTCCACTTT. The chain employs TRBV11-3 and TRBJ1-6; D gene ambiguous. In germline, CDR1 is SGHNT, CDR2 YENEEA. The V gene lost 5 bases and the J gene lost 9 bases, with 14 bases spanning the gap. This CDR3 spans 14 amino acids.

This clonotype was observed many times. This chain connects TRBV7-3 to TRBJ2-5; possibly TRBD1 for D (6 bases). This CDR3 has 15 residues. The ends were cut back, 5 bases at V and 0 bases at J, with 13 bases in the middle. Germline V gene sequence: CDR1 SGHTA, CDR2 FQGTGA. The CDR3 region is CASSVVGTNQETQYF. CDR3 DNA: TGTGCCAGCAGCGTAGTAGGGACAAACCAAGAGACCCAGTACTTC.

This clonotype was seen at least ten times. The chain links TRBV20-1 to TRBJ2-1, with 9 bases aligning to TRBD2. Germline V gene data show CDR1 as DFQATT and CDR2 as SNEGSKA (reference sequence). J was trimmed by 2 bases and V by 6 bases; bases with no gene match: 5. The CDR3 has 14 residues. The CDR3 region is CSAQAGGPYNEQFF. CDR3 nucleotides: TGCAGTGCCCAAGCGGGAGGCCCCTACAATGAGCAGTTCTTC.

The J gene is TRBJ2-3, the V gene TRBV20-1; D is possibly TRBD2 (6 bases). Trimming shortened V by 6 bases and J by 1 base, and 17 bases separated the two germline ends. Germline values: CDR1 DFQATT, CDR2 SNEGSKA (reference sequence). The CDR3 spans 15 residues. CDR3 nucleotides: TGCAGTGCCGAGTCCATGGGGGGACGCACAGATACGCAGTATTTT. Residues: CSAESMGGRTDTQYF.

The chain couples TRBV14 to TRBJ1-4; D is undetermined. Trimming removed 2 bases from V and 4 bases from J, with 11 bases in between. CDR3 size: 15 residues. Germline V gene lookup returns CDR1 SGHDN and CDR2 FVKESK. The CDR3 is CASSQYRSINEKLFF. The CDR3 DNA reads as TGTGCCAGCAGCCAATACCGGTCGATTAATGAAAAACTGTTTTTT.

This clonotype was detected many times. This chain links TRBV18 with TRBJ2-7; D tentatively reads TRBD1 or TRBD2 (5 bases each). The length of the CDR3 is 14 residues. CDR1 KGHSH and CDR2 LQKENI come from the germline V gene. Trimming pared 3 bases from V and 7 bases from J, leaving 16 bases between. Here the CDR3 DNA reads TGTGCCAGCTCACCGTCGCCGGGGCATGGGGAGCAGTACTTC. It translates to CASSPSPGHGEQYF.

The rearrangement links TRBV29-1 to TRBJ2-1; D remains unclear. CDR1 is SQVTM and CDR2 is ANQGSEA in the germline V gene. The V end was cut by 6 bases, the J end by 10 bases, with 13 bases between. There are 11 residues in the CDR3. The CDR3 sequence: CSVRLGFEQFF. CDR3 coding DNA: TGCAGCGTCAGACTGGGCTTCGAGCAGTTCTTC.

Many counts were recorded for this clonotype. The chain couples TRBV18 to TRBJ1-2, with TRBD1 matching 8 bases. CDR1 KGHSH and CDR2 LQKENI come from the germline V gene. The length of the CDR3 is 13 residues. Germline trimming cut 5 bases from V and 3 bases from J; bases unmatched to any gene: 2. CDR3 loop: CASSAGQDYGYTF. CDR3 bases: TGTGCCAGCTCAGCGGGACAGGACTATGGCTACACCTTC.

A few counts support this clonotype. V and J are TRBV28 and TRBJ2-1, with 8 bases fitting TRBD1. Germline CDR1 is MDHEN and CDR2 is SYDVKM. The trim removed 1 base at V and 8 bases at J, leaving 7 bases unmatched. This CDR3 region has 15 residues. The DNA of the CDR3 is TGTGCCAGCAGTTTATTTGACAGGGGATTCGATGAGCAGTTCTTC. This encodes CASSLFDRGFDEQFF.

This clonotype was observed at least ten times. The V gene is TRBV5-1, the J gene TRBJ2-7; no clear D. Trimming removed 5 bases at V and 0 bases at J, with 15 bases between. The CDR3 runs 15 residues. Per the germline V gene, CDR1 is SGHRS and CDR2 is YFSETQ. DNA of the CDR3: TGCGCCAGCAGGGCCCTCCCTCCGACCTCCTACGAGCAGTACTTC. Its protein product is CASRALPPTSYEQYF.